The rows below give T cell receptor beta chains drawn from one sample of a study of OX40 agonist ivuxolimab in advanced cancers. Here immunoSEQ multiplex PCR was the method, and the copy in TCRdb shows in-frame clones only, minus some. The table records more than 70,000 clones, 91% of them present only once. The input for sequencing was CD4+ or CD8+ T cells sorted from blood, taken in a trial of the OX40 agonist ivuxolimab. The receptors originated from an adult with an advanced solid tumor such as melanoma, head and neck, liver or kidney cancer. The CDR3 runs from the conserved cysteine through the conserved F or W. Clone sizes are given selectively: once, few, many, or a class where the clone is expanded.

len: 16; v_gene: TRBV28; abundance: few; j_gene: TRBJ1-2; CDR3aa: CASRGGRQGDDYGYTF
len: 16; v_gene: TRBV7-2; abundance: -; j_gene: TRBJ2-6; CDR3aa: CASSLVAGAGANVLTF
len: 12; v_gene: TRBV4-1; abundance: -; j_gene: TRBJ1-2; CDR3aa: CASSQQGDGYTF
len: 15; v_gene: TRBV30; abundance: -; j_gene: TRBJ2-7; CDR3aa: CAWSVRGRVGREQYF
len: 13; v_gene: TRBV18; abundance: -; j_gene: TRBJ2-5; CDR3aa: CASSPPSEETQYF
len: 15; v_gene: TRBV5-1; abundance: once; j_gene: TRBJ2-5; CDR3aa: CASTILPGSQETQYF
len: 13; v_gene: TRBV10-3; abundance: -; j_gene: TRBJ2-5; CDR3aa: CAISGTAQETQYF
len: 11; v_gene: TRBV28; abundance: -; j_gene: TRBJ2-1; CDR3aa: CASGLWNEQFF
len: 16; v_gene: TRBV5-1; abundance: -; j_gene: TRBJ2-1; CDR3aa: CASSWGSVPGDNEQFF
len: 13; v_gene: TRBV19; abundance: few; j_gene: TRBJ1-2; CDR3aa: CASSIGVNYGYTF
len: 12; v_gene: TRBV9; abundance: -; j_gene: TRBJ2-7; CDR3aa: CASSHSGTEQYF
len: 15; v_gene: TRBV28; abundance: -; j_gene: TRBJ1-5; CDR3aa: CASQWGGQAHQPQHF
len: 15; v_gene: TRBV6-5; abundance: -; j_gene: TRBJ2-3; CDR3aa: CASSGAGGRTDTQYF
len: 14; v_gene: TRBV5-1; abundance: -; j_gene: TRBJ1-3; CDR3aa: CASSEQGPGNTIYF
len: 15; v_gene: TRBV18; abundance: -; j_gene: TRBJ2-4; CDR3aa: CASSQWGRVINIQYF
len: 14; v_gene: TRBV7-9; abundance: -; j_gene: TRBJ2-1; CDR3aa: CASSLSGTYNEQFF
len: 15; v_gene: TRBV7-2; abundance: -; j_gene: TRBJ1-5; CDR3aa: CASSSQAPGTQPQHF
len: 13; v_gene: TRBV28; abundance: -; j_gene: TRBJ1-2; CDR3aa: CASSLRGFYGYTF
len: 14; v_gene: TRBV6-4; abundance: -; j_gene: TRBJ2-7; CDR3aa: CASSGRGSSYEQYF
len: 13; v_gene: TRBV11-2; abundance: -; j_gene: TRBJ2-1; CDR3aa: CASSGGVVDEQFF
len: 14; v_gene: TRBV19; abundance: -; j_gene: TRBJ2-7; CDR3aa: CASRQDPGTYEQYF
len: 15; v_gene: TRBV7-7; abundance: -; j_gene: TRBJ2-3; CDR3aa: CASSLADNPTDTQYF
len: 18; v_gene: TRBV5-1; abundance: -; j_gene: TRBJ2-2; CDR3aa: CASSKGLAEPANTGELFF